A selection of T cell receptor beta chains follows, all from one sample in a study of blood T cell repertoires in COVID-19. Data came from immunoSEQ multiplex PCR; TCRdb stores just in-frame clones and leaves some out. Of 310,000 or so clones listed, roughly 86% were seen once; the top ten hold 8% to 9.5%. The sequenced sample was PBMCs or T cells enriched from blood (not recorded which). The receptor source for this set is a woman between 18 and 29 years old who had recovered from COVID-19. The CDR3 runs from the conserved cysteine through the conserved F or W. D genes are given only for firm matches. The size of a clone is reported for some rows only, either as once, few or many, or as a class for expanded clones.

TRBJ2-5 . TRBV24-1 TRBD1 CATSDLDGTAQETQYF TGTGCCACCAGTGATTTGGACGGGACAGCCCAAGAGACCCAGTACTTC
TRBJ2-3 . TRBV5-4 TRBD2 CASSLGTSGGAEDTQYF TGTGCCAGCAGCCTGGGGACTAGCGGGGGGGCCGAGGATACGCAGTATTTT
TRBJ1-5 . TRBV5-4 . CASSLVPDQPQHF TGTGCCAGCAGCTTGGTACCAGATCAGCCCCAGCATTTT
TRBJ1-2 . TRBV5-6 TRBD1 CASSFGQGESYTF TGTGCCAGCAGCTTTGGACAGGGGGAAAGCTACACCTTC
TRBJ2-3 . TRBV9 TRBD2 CASSAKRLAGGSDTQYF TGTGCCAGCAGCGCAAAAAGACTAGCGGGAGGATCAGATACGCAGTATTTT
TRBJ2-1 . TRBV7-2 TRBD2 CASSPLAGAVEQFF TGTGCCAGCAGCCCCCTAGCGGGAGCGGTTGAGCAGTTCTTC
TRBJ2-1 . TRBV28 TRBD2 CASSYDRSGLAGVNEQFF TGTGCCAGCAGTTACGACCGAAGCGGACTAGCGGGAGTGAATGAGCAGTTCTTC
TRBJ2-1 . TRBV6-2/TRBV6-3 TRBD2 CASSSGLAEQFF TGTGCCAGCAGTTCAGGACTAGCGGAGCAGTTCTTC
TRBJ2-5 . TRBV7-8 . CASSPPAWRGKETQYF TGTGCCAGCAGCCCACCCGCCTGGAGAGGGAAAGAGACCCAGTACTTC
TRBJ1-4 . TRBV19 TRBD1 CASRIPGTGDEKLFF TGTGCCAGTAGAATACCCGGGACAGGGGATGAAAAACTGTTTTTT
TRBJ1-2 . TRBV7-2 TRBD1 CASSWTTGTNYGYTF TGTGCCAGCAGCTGGACGACAGGGACTAACTATGGCTACACCTTC
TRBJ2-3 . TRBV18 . CASSADREYNTQYF TGTGCCAGCTCAGCAGACCGGGAGTACAATACGCAGTATTTT
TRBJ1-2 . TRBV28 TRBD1 CASSYDRGRYGYTF TGTGCCAGCAGCTACGACAGGGGCCGTTATGGCTACACCTTC
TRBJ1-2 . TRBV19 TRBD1 CASSTTGKNYGYTF TGTGCCAGTAGTACGACAGGGAAAAACTATGGCTACACCTTC
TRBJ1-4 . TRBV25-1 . CASSEFRGLNEKLFF TGTGCCAGCAGTGAATTCAGGGGTTTGAATGAAAAACTGTTTTTT
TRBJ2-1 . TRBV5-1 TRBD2 CASSLVVAGEAYNEQFF TGCGCCAGCAGCTTGGTCGTAGCGGGAGAGGCCTACAATGAGCAGTTCTTC
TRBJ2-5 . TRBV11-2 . CASSLAQGKETQYF TGTGCCAGCAGCTTAGCGCAGGGGAAGGAGACCCAGTACTTC
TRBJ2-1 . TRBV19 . CASSKNEQNNEQFF TGTGCCAGTAGTAAAAATGAACAGAACAATGAGCAGTTCTTC
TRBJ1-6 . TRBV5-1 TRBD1 CASSSKDRVGDSPLHF TGCGCCAGCAGCTCAAAGGACAGGGTCGGCGATTCACCCCTCCACTTT
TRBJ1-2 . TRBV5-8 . CASSLRHNKRLYGYTF TGTGCCAGCAGCTTACGACATAATAAAAGGCTCTATGGCTACACCTTC
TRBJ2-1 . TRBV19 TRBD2 CASSETSVGNEQFF TGTGCCAGTAGTGAGACTAGCGTAGGAAATGAGCAGTTCTTC
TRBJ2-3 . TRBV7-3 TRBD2 CASSTIAGVMDTQYF TGTGCCAGCAGCACTATAGCGGGAGTGATGGATACGCAGTATTTT
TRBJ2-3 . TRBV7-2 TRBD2 CASSLAGVTDTQYF TGTGCCAGCAGTTTAGCGGGAGTCACAGATACGCAGTATTTT
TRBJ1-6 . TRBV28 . CANARGGRDSPLHF TGTGCCAACGCAAGGGGGGGTAGGGATTCACCCCTCCACTTT
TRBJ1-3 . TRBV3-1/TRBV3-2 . CASSQGAKDTIYF TGTGCCAGCAGCCAAGGGGCTAAAGACACCATATATTTT
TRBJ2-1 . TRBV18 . CASSPERGAYNEQFF TGTGCCAGCTCACCGGAAAGAGGTGCCTACAATGAGCAGTTCTTC
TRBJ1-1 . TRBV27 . CASSSLGHVTEAFF TGTGCCAGCAGTTCTCTGGGACATGTCACTGAAGCTTTCTTT
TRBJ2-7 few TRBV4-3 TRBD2 CASSQNSGESSYEQYF TGCGCCAGCAGCCAGAATAGCGGGGAATCATCCTACGAGCAGTACTTC
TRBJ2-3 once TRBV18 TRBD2 CASSGTSPSTDTQYF TGTGCCAGCTCCGGGACTAGCCCTAGCACAGATACGCAGTATTTT
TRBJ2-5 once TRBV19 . CASSPPGQETQYF TGTGCCAGTAGTCCCCCAGGACAAGAGACCCAGTACTTC
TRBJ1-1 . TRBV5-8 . CASSALRNPNTEAFF TGTGCCAGCAGCGCTTTGAGGAACCCGAACACTGAAGCTTTCTTT
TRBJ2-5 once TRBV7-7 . CASSLNREETQYF TGTGCCAGCAGCTTAAACAGGGAAGAGACCCAGTACTTC
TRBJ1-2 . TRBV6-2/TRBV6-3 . CASSTGTGYTF TGTGCCAGCAGTACAGGGACCGGCTACACCTTC
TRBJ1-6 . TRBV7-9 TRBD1 CASRGGQHTFGPLHF TGTGCCAGCAGAGGGGGACAGCACACCTTCGGACCCCTCCACTTT
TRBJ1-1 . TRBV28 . CASAPSGTRVPEAFF TGTGCCAGCGCTCCTTCGGGGACTAGAGTCCCTGAAGCTTTCTTT
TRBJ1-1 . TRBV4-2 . CASSQVTIGSEPNTEAFF TGTGCCAGCAGCCAAGTTACGATTGGCTCCGAACCGAACACTGAAGCTTTCTTT
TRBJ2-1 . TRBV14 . CASSQSSSYNEQFF TGTGCCAGCAGCCAATCCTCCTCCTACAATGAGCAGTTCTTC
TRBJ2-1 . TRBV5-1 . CASSEDSSYNEQFF TGCGCCAGCAGCGAGGACAGCTCCTACAATGAGCAGTTCTTC
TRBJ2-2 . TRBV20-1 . CSARSTTELFF TGCAGTGCTAGATCTACTACGGAGCTGTTTTTT
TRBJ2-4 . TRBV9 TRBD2 CASSVGSGETLTKNIQYF TGTGCCAGCAGCGTAGGTAGCGGGGAGACCCTCACCAAAAACATTCAGTACTTC
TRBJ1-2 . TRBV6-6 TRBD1 CASTLQGGGYTF TGTGCCAGCACCCTACAGGGGGGAGGCTACACCTTC
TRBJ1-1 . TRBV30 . CAWSVLPGNTEAFF TGTGCCTGGAGTGTACTACCGGGTAACACTGAAGCTTTCTTT
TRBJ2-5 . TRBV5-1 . CASSLWTGEETQYF TGCGCCAGCAGCTTGTGGACTGGGGAAGAGACCCAGTACTTC
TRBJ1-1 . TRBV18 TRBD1 CASSLRTGNTEAFF TGTGCCAGCTCACTTAGGACAGGGAACACTGAAGCTTTCTTT
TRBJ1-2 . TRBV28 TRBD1 CASRRDRAHYGYTF TGTGCCAGCAGGAGAGACAGGGCCCATTATGGCTACACCTTC